This TCR beta chain was identified in a study of technical replicates of blood from a few donors listed by TCRdb under 2017. About this clone itself: This receptor's antigen is unknown. Base qualities are not provided; no much larger clone lies one nucleotide away.

Receptor amplification or capture employed the immunoSEQ multiplex PCR assay. Entries here come from immuneACCESS through TCRdb and include only in-frame sequences with V and J called. Some clones fail to appear in such tables; in the studies checked, an unresolved V gene covers under half of the shortfall, and the cause of the remainder is unknown. The sample yields about 50,000 clones; about 95% were counted once. Roughly 3.1% of the sample goes to the ten largest clones. The receptor was derived from a human donor in good health. Some clones in this sample may be carry-over from other donors' samples. The sequencing input was PBMCs.

The DNA sequence is TGTGCCTCAGCCATCTCCGGGACTTTGGAGACCCAGTACTTC. Protein translation: CASAISGTLETQYF. Rearrangement joined TRBV7-6 to TRBJ2-5; TRBD2 is a weak D gene call, 6 bases matching. V is shortened by 11 bases, J by 5 bases, and the region joining them spans 21 bases. Counted from cysteine to phenylalanine, this CDR3 has 14 amino acids. Solely the CDR3 DNA is kept, with 42 bases framed from the first base. The germline V gene gives CDR1 as SGHVS and CDR2 as FNYEAQ.